This TCR beta chain was obtained from a study of T cell responses to AZD1222 COVID-19 vaccine. The count of this clone is one. Germline values: CDR1 SGDLS, CDR2 YYNGEE. Trimming took off 4 bases at V and 11 bases at J, with 18 bases between the two ends. The CDR3 length is 13 residues. Clones were sequenced by immunoSEQ multiplex PCR, and TCRdb holds only the in-frame ones, with some missing. The sample includes some 61,000 clones, more than 85% seen only once; the top ten take roughly 17%. The TCR sequence derives from an adult in good health. The chain employs TRBV9 and TRBJ1-1; D is unclear. Here the sequenced sample was peripheral blood, taken on day 0 of AZD1222 vaccination. The CDR3 loop is CASSTGPQADAFF. DNA of the CDR3: TGTGCCAGCAGCACCGGACCTCAGGCGGATGCTTTCTTT.